The 32 T cell receptor beta chains reported below all come from one sample, sequenced in a study of blood T cell repertoires in COVID-19. Measured with immunoSEQ multiplex PCR; TCRdb has only the in-frame clones, and not every one. In the table there are roughly 440,000 clones, about nine tenths of which are singletons. The sample comprised peripheral blood. The origin of the receptors is a woman between 45 and 60 years old with COVID-19, enrolled during active disease.

V gene TRBV5-6 combines with J gene TRBJ1-2, with 8 positions matching TRBD1. Germline CDR1 is SGHDT and CDR2 is YYEEEE. This CDR3 is 15 amino acids long. J was trimmed by 8 bases and V by 0 bases; bases with no gene match: 9. The DNA of the CDR3 is TGTGCCAGCAGCTTGGATAGGACAGGGACGCTAGGCTACACCTTC. This sequence encodes CASSLDRTGTLGYTF.

V gene TRBV27 combines with J gene TRBJ2-7; TRBD1 matches 10 bases. Germline-derived CDR1 and CDR2 are MNHEY and SMNVEV (reference sequence). The trim removed 5 bases at V and 6 bases at J, leaving 4 bases unmatched. The CDR3 totals 13 residues. CDR3 sequence reads: CASSGTGESEQYF. CDR3 sequence (DNA): TGTGCCAGCAGTGGGACAGGGGAGAGCGAGCAGTACTTC.

The J gene is TRBJ1-1, the V gene TRBV5-6; a weak D match, TRBD1 (6 bases). The CDR3 is made up of 12 amino acids. Germline CDR1 SGHDT, CDR2 YYEEEE. V lost 5 bases and J 8 bases, leaving 13 bases between the germline ends. The CDR3 DNA reads as TGTGCCAGCAGTTCACAGGGCCCAGAAGCTTTCTTT. Translating gives CASSSQGPEAFF. The variable domain in full, completed from reference TRBV5-6 and TRBJ1-1, reads DAGVTQSPTHLIKTRGQQVTLRCSPKSGHDTVSWYQQALGQGPQFIFQYYEEEERQRGNFPDRFSGHQFPNYSSELNVNALLLGDSALYLCASSSQGPEAFFGQGTRLTVV.

This chain connects TRBV18 to TRBJ2-1, with a possible D match to TRBD2 (6 bases). V was pared by 3 bases and J by 0 bases, with 12 bases between. The CDR3 spans 16 residues. Germline V CDR1 and CDR2: KGHSH, LQKENI. CDR3 protein: CASSPEMTSSYNEQFF. The CDR3 DNA reads TGTGCCAGCTCACCGGAAATGACTAGCTCCTACAATGAGCAGTTCTTC.

V is TRBV5-1 and J is TRBJ2-5, with 10 nucleotides matching TRBD1. After removal of 0 bases from V and 6 bases from J, the junction contained 5 bases not matched to a gene. The CDR3 length is 15 residues. CDR1 and CDR2 from the germline V gene are SGHRS and YFSETQ. The CDR3 sequence: CASSLDWGQGKTQYF. The CDR3 nucleotides read TGCGCCAGCAGCTTGGATTGGGGACAGGGGAAGACCCAGTACTTC.

The V call is TRBV9, the J call TRBJ2-1; 7 bases align to TRBD2. V shed 0 bases, J shed 4 bases, and the junction held 1 base outside the gene matches. This CDR3 contains 14 residues. CDR1 SGDLS and CDR2 YYNGEE come from the germline V gene. The CDR3 DNA reads as TGTGCCAGCAGCGTAGGGGGAGGGTACAATGAGCAGTTCTTC. Its protein is CASSVGGGYNEQFF.

The chain carries TRBV30 and TRBJ2-2, with a weak D call TRBD2 (5 bases). Germline-derived CDR1 and CDR2 are GTSNPN and SVGIG (reference sequence). This CDR3 has 13 residues. This CDR3 is CAEGSDRTGELFF. CDR3 bases: TGTGCTGAGGGCAGCGACCGCACCGGGGAGCTGTTTTTT.

The chain combines TRBV29-1 with TRBJ1-2; 7 bases agree with TRBD1. The CDR3 has 14 residues. Germline V lookup: CDR1 SQVTM, CDR2 ANQGSEA. V was clipped by 0 bases and J by 6 bases; unmatched bases: 7. In DNA form, the CDR3 reads TGCAGCGTTGAAGATGGGGTCAGGGGGAATGGCTACACCTTC. Encoded protein: CSVEDGVRGNGYTF.

A single count supports this clone. The chain employs TRBV10-3 and TRBJ2-3; 12 bases map to TRBD2. Trimming cost V 4 bases and J 5 bases; bases outside gene matches: 22. This CDR3 is 21 amino acids long. Per germline, CDR1 ENHRY and CDR2 SYGVKD. CDR3 DNA: TGTGCCATCAGTGTTGGGTATGGGCTAGCGGGGGGGCAACGTTCAGGAGATACGCAGTATTTT. It is translated as CAISVGYGLAGGQRSGDTQYF.

The chain joins TRBV7-9 to TRBJ1-2, with TRBD1 matching over 9 bases. The CDR3 loop spans 15 amino acids. Germline CDR1 is SEHNR and CDR2 is FQNEAQ (reference sequence). V trimming: 1 base; J trimming: 4 bases; junction bases outside the gene matches: 4. The CDR3 region has the DNA TGTGCCAGCAGCTTAGGGATGACAGGGGGCTATGGCTACACCTTC. It is translated as CASSLGMTGGYGYTF.

The chain has TRBV5-6 and TRBJ1-1; the match to TRBD1 covers 7 bases. CDR3 length: 16 residues. Germline V gene data show CDR1 as SGHDT and CDR2 as YYEEEE. V lost 4 bases and J lost 2; bases outside the gene matches: 11. The CDR3 spells CASSGTGQGVNTEAFF. Here the CDR3 DNA reads TGTGCCAGCAGCGGAACCGGCCAGGGGGTAAACACTGAAGCTTTCTTT.

This sequence joins TRBV3-1 (or the pseudogene TRBV3-2) and TRBJ2-2, with 10 bases lining up with TRBD1. CDR3 length: 15 residues. V lost 4 bases, J lost 3 bases, and 2 bases stayed unmatched. Germline lookup yields CDR1 LGHDT and CDR2 YNNKEL (reference sequence). CDR3 protein: CASSLGTGDTGELFF. The CDR3 region has the DNA TGTGCCAGCAGCCTTGGGACAGGGGACACCGGGGAGCTGTTTTTT.

The chain joins TRBV5-1 to TRBJ1-4; 8 bases match TRBD1. The length of the CDR3 is 16 residues. Germline V gene lookup returns CDR1 SGHRS and CDR2 YFSETQ. Germline trimming cut 6 bases from V and 1 base from J; bases unmatched to any gene: 8. For the CDR3, the DNA is TGCGCCAGCACCCGTGGACAGGGTTTAACTAATGAAAAACTGTTTTTT. Its translation is CASTRGQGLTNEKLFF.

The chain links TRBV2 to TRBJ1-2, with a weak D call TRBD1 (6 bases). CDR3 length: 14 amino acids. The V end lost 3 bases, the J end lost 4 bases, and 12 bases lay between the germline ends. CDR1 is SNHLY, CDR2 FYNNEI, per germline. This CDR3 is CASSEGAYGYGYTF. In DNA, the CDR3 is TGTGCCAGCAGTGAGGGGGCCTACGGCTATGGCTACACCTTC.

The chain recombines TRBV6-5 with TRBJ1-2, with a possible D match to TRBD1 (5 bases). The germline CDR1 and CDR2 sequences are MNHEY and SVGAGI. The V and J ends lost 8 bases and 2 bases respectively, with 12 bases between them. The CDR3 has 13 residues. The DNA of the CDR3 is TGTGCCAGCGGGGGGGGACTCAACTATGGCTACACCTTC. Translated: CASGGGLNYGYTF.

This chain connects TRBV5-1 to TRBJ2-2, with D possibly matching TRBD1 (6 bases). V lost 6 bases and J 0 bases, leaving 12 bases between the germline ends. From germline, CDR1 is SGHRS and CDR2 YFSETQ. There are 15 residues in the CDR3. The CDR3 DNA follows: TGCGCCAGCACTATGGACAGAACGAACACCGGGGAGCTGTTTTTT. This codes for CASTMDRTNTGELFF. Together with reference TRBV5-1 and TRBJ2-2, the CDR3 gives the full variable domain: KAGVTQTPRYLIKTRGQQVTLSCSPISGHRSVSWYQQTPGQGLQFLFEYFSETQRNKGNFPGRFSGRQFSNSRSEMNVSTLELGDSALYLCASTMDRTNTGELFFGEGSRLTVL.

Comments on this clone: This sample includes further DNA sequences coding for the same CDR3. The CDR3 loop is CAWSVLGRSYGYTF. CDR3 in DNA: TGTGCCTGGAGTGTACTGGGCCGCAGCTATGGCTACACCTTC. The chain is built from TRBV30 and TRBJ1-2; unclear D gene. This CDR3 has 14 amino acids. Trimming left V 0 bases short and J 4 bases short, with 12 bases between. CDR1 GTSNPN and CDR2 SVGIG come from the germline V gene (reference sequence). Based on the CDR3 plus reference TRBV30 and TRBJ1-2, the full variable domain is SQTIHQWPATLVQPVGSPLSLECTVEGTSNPNLYWYRQAAGRGLQLLFYSVGIGQISSEVPQNLSASRPQDRQFILSSKKLLLSDSGFYLCAWSVLGRSYGYTFGSGTRLTVV.

V is TRBV27 and J is TRBJ1-5, with D possibly being TRBD1 (5 bases). V lost 6 bases to trimming and J lost 1 base, with 13 bases between them. CDR1 is MNHEY, CDR2 SMNVEV, per germline (reference sequence). The CDR3 covers 15 residues. As DNA, the CDR3 is TGTGCCAGCAGACCCATGACAGTGAGCAATCAGCCCCAGCATTTT. Translating gives CASRPMTVSNQPQHF.

The gene calls are TRBV7-8 and TRBJ1-3; D is unclear. CDR1 and CDR2 from the germline V gene are SGHVS and FQNEAQ. With 2 bases removed from V and 4 bases from J, the gap between germline ends came to 6 bases. The CDR3 consists of 13 residues. The CDR3 bases are TGTGCCAGCAGCTTAAGTAGAGGAAACACCATATATTTT. It translates to CASSLSRGNTIYF. Complete variable domain (other parts from reference TRBV7-8 and TRBJ1-3): GAGVSQSPRYKVAKRGQDVALRCDPISGHVSLFWYQQALGQGPEFLTYFQNEAQLDKSGLPSDRFFAERPEGSVSTLKIQRTQQEDSAVYLCASSLSRGNTIYFGEGSWLTVV.

This clone has more than one count but fewer than ten. V usage is TRBV6-1 and J usage is TRBJ2-7; 7 bases align to TRBD1. Unmatched junction bases numbered 13, after V lost 6 bases and J lost 8 bases. Germline V lookup: CDR1 MNHNS, CDR2 SASEGT. The CDR3 has 14 residues. The DNA for the CDR3 is TGTGCCAGCAGGGACCGGAAGGGGGCGCTTCAGCAGTACTTC. It is translated as CASRDRKGALQQYF.

V gene TRBV6-1 combines with J gene TRBJ1-2, with TRBD1 as a possible D gene (6 bases). Trimming took 3 bases from V and 4 from J, leaving 18 bases between them. From germline, CDR1 is MNHNS and CDR2 SASEGT. The CDR3 consists of 16 residues. The CDR3 spells CASSDQGRGPPYGYTF. The CDR3 region has the DNA TGTGCCAGCAGTGATCAGGGCAGGGGCCCCCCCTATGGCTACACCTTC.

The chain joins TRBV7-2 to TRBJ2-1; 8 bases agree with TRBD2. The germline CDR1 and CDR2 sequences are SGHTA and FQGNSA. The CDR3 spans 19 residues. V dropped 4 bases and J dropped 0; count of bases not matched to a gene: 14. The DNA of the CDR3 is TGTGCCAGCAGCTCAAAGGGTAGCGGGGCCTCTGACTCCTACAATGAGCAGTTCTTC. Translated, it gives CASSSKGSGASDSYNEQFF.

The chain links TRBV30 to TRBJ1-5, with 7 bases lining up with TRBD1. V lost 1 base, J lost 7 bases, and 4 bases stayed unmatched. The CDR3 loop spans 13 amino acids. Germline V gene data show CDR1 as GTSNPN and CDR2 as SVGIG (reference sequence). For the CDR3, the DNA is TGTGCCTGGAGTGGACAGGGAGGCCAGCCCCAGCATTTT. As protein: CAWSGQGGQPQHF.

The genes are TRBV2 and TRBJ1-1; perhaps TRBD1 as D (6 bases). This CDR3 contains 15 residues. The ends were cut back, 0 bases at V and 11 bases at J, with 19 bases in the middle. Germline CDR1 and CDR2: SNHLY and FYNNEI. The CDR3 region is CASSEADRLTTGAFF. The CDR3 coding sequence is TGTGCCAGCAGTGAAGCCGATAGACTGACTACAGGGGCTTTCTTT.

This chain connects TRBV19 to TRBJ2-7, with TRBD1 identical over 7 bases. This CDR3 spans 15 amino acids. Per germline, CDR1 LNHDA and CDR2 SQIVND (reference sequence). After removal of 5 bases from V and 1 base from J, the junction contained 8 bases not matched to a gene. DNA of the CDR3: TGTGCCAGTAGTTTTACAGGGGTCGGATCCTACGAGCAGTACTTC. It codes for CASSFTGVGSYEQYF.

The chain carries TRBV5-5 and TRBJ2-3, with D possibly being TRBD1 (5 bases). This CDR3 is 14 amino acids long. Trimming took 1 base from V and 4 from J, leaving 10 bases between them. In germline, CDR1 is SGHKS, CDR2 YYEKEE (reference sequence). The CDR3 nucleotides are TGTGCCAGCAGCTTGTGGGCAGGGCCAGATACGCAGTATTTT. Protein: CASSLWAGPDTQYF.

This clone was observed a few times. The genes are TRBV3-1 (or the pseudogene TRBV3-2) and TRBJ1-2, with 8 positions matching TRBD1. The CDR3 spans 15 residues. The germline V gene encodes CDR1 LGHDT and CDR2 YNNKEL (reference sequence). J gave up 8 bases and V 3 bases, and 11 bases lay outside the gene matches. The CDR3 here is CASSQDGQGMRGYTF. CDR3 coding DNA: TGTGCCAGCAGCCAGGACGGACAGGGTATGCGCGGCTACACCTTC.

The chain is built from TRBV5-1 and TRBJ2-1, with TRBD2 matching 13 bases. Looked up from germline, CDR1 is SGHRS and CDR2 is YFSETQ. J was trimmed by 8 bases and V by 4 bases; bases with no gene match: 6. The CDR3 is 15 residues long. The CDR3 bases are TGCGCCAGCAGCCAGGAGGGACTAGCGGGGTATGAGCAGTTCTTC. Amino acids: CASSQEGLAGYEQFF. Full variable domain (outside the CDR3, taken from reference TRBV5-1 and TRBJ2-1): KAGVTQTPRYLIKTRGQQVTLSCSPISGHRSVSWYQQTPGQGLQFLFEYFSETQRNKGNFPGRFSGRQFSNSRSEMNVSTLELGDSALYLCASSQEGLAGYEQFFGPGTRLTVL.

The chain joins TRBV10-3 to TRBJ2-5; tentatively, D is TRBD2 (5 bases). Trimming removed 0 bases from V and 5 bases from J, with 7 bases in between. This CDR3 has 13 residues. CDR1 is ENHRY, CDR2 SYGVKD, per germline. For the CDR3, the DNA is TGTGCCATCAGTGAGTCACTAGAGGAGACCCAGTACTTC. The encoded protein is CAISESLEETQYF.

This clone turned up a few times. This rearrangement joins TRBV12-3 or TRBV12-4 to TRBJ2-3; tentatively, D is TRBD2 (5 bases). The CDR3 has 13 amino acids. The V and J ends lost 7 bases and 6 bases respectively, with 14 bases between them. This CDR3 is CASTPGESDTQYF. As DNA, the CDR3 is TGTGCCAGCACCCCCGGGGAGAGCGATACGCAGTATTTT.

This chain joins TRBV5-6 and TRBJ1-5, with D unresolved. The CDR3 is 16 amino acids. Germline values: CDR1 SGHDT, CDR2 YYEEEE. V was trimmed by 4 bases and J by 2 bases, leaving 16 bases between them. The CDR3 loop is CASSAYKPQGNQPQHF. The CDR3 DNA sequence: TGTGCCAGCAGCGCCTATAAGCCTCAGGGCAATCAGCCCCAGCATTTT.

The rearrangement links TRBV27 to TRBJ1-4, with a possible D match to TRBD1 (5 bases). V lost 5 bases, J lost 8 bases, and 15 bases lay in between. From germline, CDR1 is MNHEY and CDR2 SMNVEV (reference sequence). The CDR3 is 14 residues long. This CDR3 is CASSGGANSEKLFF. CDR3 nucleotides: TGTGCCAGCAGTGGAGGGGCTAACTCGGAAAAACTGTTTTTT.